This entry lists 17 T cell receptor beta chains sequenced from one sample in a study of blood T cell repertoires in COVID-19. Clones were sequenced by immunoSEQ multiplex PCR, and TCRdb holds only the in-frame ones, with some missing. This table holds 170,000 or so clones, 87% found once. The sequencing input was peripheral blood. The origin of the receptors is a woman younger than 35 who had recovered from COVID-19.

This rearrangement joins TRBV4-3 to TRBJ2-7; the D is unclear. Trimming left V 0 bases short and J 0 bases short, with 9 bases between. The CDR3 contains 15 residues. CDR1 and CDR2 (germline): LGHNA, YSLEER. CDR3 sequence reads: CASSQEVVSSYEQYF. CDR3 coding DNA: TGCGCCAGCAGCCAAGAGGTGGTTAGCTCCTACGAGCAGTACTTC.

This clone occurred a few times. V usage is TRBV7-9 and J usage is TRBJ2-7, with TRBD1 identical over 8 bases. CDR1 and CDR2 (germline): SEHNR, FQNEAQ (reference sequence). The CDR3 runs 13 residues. Germline trimming cut 4 bases from V and 1 base from J; bases unmatched to any gene: 0. In nucleotides, the CDR3 is TGTGCCAGCAGCTGGGACAGGTCCTACGAGCAGTACTTC. It is translated as CASSWDRSYEQYF.

This chain uses TRBV7-7 with TRBJ2-7; TRBD1 agrees at 9 bases. The CDR3 length is 13 residues. The ends lost 4 bases at V and 7 bases at J; junction bases unmatched: 5. Germline values: CDR1 SSHAT, CDR2 FNYEAQ (reference sequence). The CDR3 spells CASSYGQGREQYF. CDR3 coding DNA: TGTGCCAGCAGCTACGGACAGGGGAGGGAGCAGTACTTC.

The chain has TRBV5-8 and TRBJ2-1; 12 bases are a match to TRBD2. CDR1 is SGHTS and CDR2 is YDEGEE in the germline V gene. The CDR3 contains 17 residues. V shed 0 bases, J shed 5 bases, and the junction held 6 bases outside the gene matches. DNA for the CDR3: TGTGCCAGCAGCTTGGGTCAGTCTAGCGGGGGGGACAATGAGCAGTTCTTC. Translated, it gives CASSLGQSSGGDNEQFF.

This clone has only one observation. V usage is TRBV9 and J usage is TRBJ1-5; D remains ambiguous. Looked up from germline, CDR1 is SGDLS and CDR2 is YYNGEE. Between the trimmed V and J ends, which lost 0 bases and 2 bases, there was a span of 6 bases. CDR3 length equals 14 residues. The CDR3 DNA sequence: TGTGCCAGCAGCGTAGTGCCAGGCAATCAGCCCCAGCATTTT. Its translation: CASSVVPGNQPQHF. Together with reference TRBV9 and TRBJ1-5, the CDR3 gives the full variable domain: DSGVTQTPKHLITATGQRVTLRCSPRSGDLSVYWYQQSLDQGLQFLIQYYNGEERAKGNILERFSAQQFPDLHSELNLSSLELGDSALYFCASSVVPGNQPQHFGDGTRLSIL.

V and J are TRBV19 and TRBJ1-1, with TRBD1 identical over 7 bases. This CDR3 region has 13 residues. Germline loops: CDR1 LNHDA, CDR2 SQIVND (reference sequence). V was pared by 6 bases and J by 5 bases, with 6 bases of the junction left unmatched. The CDR3 is CASRQGVRTEAFF. CDR3 DNA: TGTGCCAGTAGGCAGGGGGTTCGAACTGAAGCTTTCTTT. The variable domain in full, with the rest retrieved from reference TRBV19 and TRBJ1-1, is DGGITQSPKYLFRKEGQNVTLSCEQNLNHDAMYWYRQDPGQGLRLIYYSQIVNDFQKGDIAEGYSVSREKKESFPLTVTSAQKNPTAFYLCASRQGVRTEAFFGQGTRLTVV.

J is TRBJ1-3 and V is TRBV19; 8 nucleotides align to TRBD1. Germline trimming cut 3 bases from V and 4 bases from J; bases unmatched to any gene: 8. The V gene's germline CDR1 is LNHDA and CDR2 SQIVND (reference sequence). This CDR3 has 16 amino acids. The DNA of the CDR3 is TGTGCCAGTAGTATTTGGCAGGGGGCGCGAGGAAACACCATATATTTT. Translated: CASSIWQGARGNTIYF.

The chain couples TRBV7-2 to TRBJ1-1; the D is unclear. V was pared by 1 base and J by 7 bases, with 10 bases between. Germline CDR1 and CDR2: SGHTA and FQGNSA. The CDR3 runs to 13 residues. The CDR3 spells CASSLGVGSEAFF. CDR3 nucleotides: TGTGCCAGCAGCTTAGGGGTGGGCAGTGAAGCTTTCTTT.

This sequence joins TRBV6-2 or TRBV6-3 and TRBJ1-1, with D possibly TRBD1 on 5 matching bases. Germline loops: CDR1 MNHEY, CDR2 SVGEGT. The CDR3 sequence is 17 residues long. V lost 7 bases to trimming and J lost 0 bases, with 21 bases between them. CDR3 coding DNA: TGTGCCAGCATCCCCCAGGCGGGGGATCGCGTGAACACTGAAGCTTTCTTT. This encodes CASIPQAGDRVNTEAFF.

The chain has TRBV19 and TRBJ1-2, with D perhaps matching TRBD1 (6 bases). CDR1 and CDR2 from the germline V gene are LNHDA and SQIVND (reference sequence). The CDR3 covers 15 residues. V was shortened by 7 bases and J by 4 bases, with 19 bases between the two germline ends. CDR3 loop: CASTPSGQQGYGYTF. The CDR3 coding sequence is TGTGCCAGTACCCCGTCCGGACAACAGGGCTATGGCTACACCTTC.

This clone was seen a single time. The rearrangement links TRBV5-6 to TRBJ2-5; 7 bases fit TRBD2. Germline-derived CDR1 and CDR2 are SGHDT and YYEEEE. Losses at the gene ends were 0 bases for V and 5 bases for J; bases not matched to a gene: 10. This CDR3 is built from 16 residues. The CDR3 protein is CASSLALILGGETQYF. CDR3 coding DNA: TGTGCCAGCAGCTTGGCGTTGATCTTGGGAGGGGAGACCCAGTACTTC.

Only one count was recorded for this clone. For the CDR3, the DNA is TGTGCCAGCAGTTCCTTTGGGACAGGGAACACAGATACGCAGTATTTT. Protein sequence: CASSSFGTGNTDTQYF. The chain is built from TRBV2 and TRBJ2-3, with TRBD1 identical over 9 bases. CDR1 and CDR2 (germline): SNHLY, FYNNEI. This CDR3 spans 16 amino acids. V lost 5 bases to trimming and J lost 2 bases; unmatched junction nucleotides: 8.

The chain joins TRBV28 to TRBJ1-5, with D tentatively TRBD1 (5 bases). Germline assignment: CDR1 MDHEN and CDR2 SYDVKM. The CDR3 is made up of 15 amino acids. Deletions cut 0 bases from V and 2 bases from J, with 8 bases between. CDR3 sequence reads: CASSLWGQRNQPQHF. CDR3 nucleotide sequence: TGTGCCAGCAGTTTATGGGGGCAGCGCAATCAGCCCCAGCATTTT.

The chain carries TRBV5-6 and TRBJ2-7; unclear D gene. The germline V and J ends were trimmed by 0 bases and 6 bases, with 7 bases remaining between them. The CDR3 loop spans 12 amino acids. Looked up from germline, CDR1 is SGHDT and CDR2 is YYEEEE. The chain's CDR3 is CASSLGVSEQYF. The DNA of the CDR3 is TGTGCCAGCAGCTTGGGAGTTAGCGAGCAGTACTTC.

The V gene is TRBV28, the J gene TRBJ2-7; the match to TRBD1 covers 8 bases. CDR1 is MDHEN, CDR2 SYDVKM, per germline. The CDR3 runs to 16 residues. Trimming at V came to 7 bases and at J to 1 base, leaving 12 bases not matched to a gene. CDR3 sequence: CASTLDSGTGSYEQYF. The CDR3 DNA reads TGTGCCAGCACCCTTGATTCCGGGACAGGTTCCTACGAGCAGTACTTC.

V gene TRBV24-1 combines with J gene TRBJ2-7; 7 bases fit TRBD1. This CDR3 has 16 amino acids. V lost 2 bases, J lost 0 bases, and 6 bases stayed unmatched. Germline loops: CDR1 KGHDR, CDR2 SFDVKD. The CDR3 here is CATSDSQTGSSYEQYF. The CDR3 bases are TGTGCCACCAGTGATTCCCAGACAGGGAGCTCCTACGAGCAGTACTTC.

This clone was recorded once. The chain links TRBV5-1 to TRBJ1-2; weak D call: TRBD1 (6 bases). V was cut by 1 base and J by 7 bases, with 11 bases left in between. The CDR3 is 13 amino acids. Germline V lookup: CDR1 SGHRS, CDR2 YFSETQ. CDR3 protein: CASSLTGFGGYTF. The DNA for the CDR3 is TGCGCCAGCAGCTTGACAGGGTTCGGTGGCTACACCTTC.